This T cell receptor beta chain was observed in a study of blood T cell repertoires in COVID-19. At the level of the study: Both acute and convalescent COVID-19 samples were obtained from the United States, Italy and Spain. Sample material is recorded as cDNA or gDNA derived from T cells, B-cell-depleted T cells, or PBMCs.

The cohort comprised adults aged roughly 18 to 95 years residing in under 30 US areas. Authors' data handling: Amplification of reference gene primers provided the estimated nucleated cell counts. Profiled with immunoSEQ multiplex PCR; TCRdb holds only in-frame clones, not every one. That table gives V, J and clone size, and the DNA gave D and trimming. The sample includes about 440,000 clones, about 90% of them seen just once. The germline gives CDR1 LGHNT, CDR2 FRNRAP. V was cut by 1 base and J by 5 bases, with 15 bases left in between. The CDR3 is 16 residues long. The sequenced sample was PBMCs or T cells enriched from blood (not recorded which). The TCR originated in a woman between 18 and 29 years old with acute COVID-19. V is TRBV12-5 and J is TRBJ2-1; TRBD2 might be the D (5 bases). This chain's CDR3 is CASGLATRSKNNEQFF. CDR3 in DNA: TGTGCTAGTGGTTTGGCAACTAGGTCGAAGAACAATGAGCAGTTCTTC.